A single sample is the source of the 12 T cell receptor beta chains below, sequenced in a study of blood T cell repertoires in COVID-19. TCRdb keeps only in-frame clones here, not all; method: immunoSEQ multiplex PCR. The sample contains approximately 60,000 clones, about 75% of which appear only once. The specimen sequenced was peripheral blood. The receptors were gathered from a middle-aged man with active or convalescent COVID-19.

The chain combines TRBV3-1 (or the pseudogene TRBV3-2) with TRBJ1-3; D uncertain. The CDR3 totals 14 residues. V dropped 2 bases and J dropped 0 bases, with 5 bases sitting between them. The germline CDR1 and CDR2 sequences are LGHDT and YNNKEL (reference sequence). CDR3 protein: CASSQQVSGNTIYF. In DNA, the CDR3 is TGTGCCAGCAGCCAACAGGTCTCTGGAAACACCATATATTTT.

CDR3 protein: CASSLVLAAYNEQFF. In DNA, the CDR3 is TGTGCCAGCAGCTTGGTCCTAGCGGCATACAATGAGCAGTTCTTC. This sequence joins TRBV5-6 and TRBJ2-1; 7 nucleotides line up with TRBD2. With V trimmed by 0 bases and J by 4 bases, 4 bases remained unmatched. The CDR3 totals 15 residues. Germline loops: CDR1 SGHDT, CDR2 YYEEEE.

The chain recombines TRBV15 with TRBJ1-1, with unresolved D. CDR1 and CDR2 from the germline V gene are LNHNV and YYDKDF (reference sequence). V was trimmed by 2 bases and J by 7 bases, leaving 17 bases between them. CDR3 length: 15 amino acids. The DNA for the CDR3 is TGTGCCACCAGCAGACAACTCGGGAGGATGGGTGAAGCTTTCTTT. This gives the protein CATSRQLGRMGEAFF.

This chain uses TRBV6-5 with TRBJ2-1; 7 bases fit TRBD1. CDR1 and CDR2 from the germline V gene are MNHEY and SVGAGI. Trimming took 6 bases from V and 3 from J; bases not matched to a gene: 8. The CDR3 consists of 15 residues. The DNA for the CDR3 is TGTGCCAGCAGCAAACAGGGGACAGACTACAATGAGCAGTTCTTC. This codes for CASSKQGTDYNEQFF.

This clone was seen a few times. The gene calls are TRBV19 and TRBJ1-5; D is perhaps TRBD1 (5 bases). Trimming left V 2 bases short and J 4 bases short, with 12 bases between. Germline CDR1 LNHDA, CDR2 SQIVND (reference sequence). The CDR3 extends over 15 amino acids. The CDR3 sequence is CASSISGGANQPQHF. CDR3 nucleotide sequence: TGTGCCAGTAGTATATCCGGCGGGGCAAATCAGCCCCAGCATTTT.

The V call is TRBV11-3, the J call TRBJ2-1; possible D gene TRBD2, 5 bases. Germline V gene sequence: CDR1 SGHNT, CDR2 YENEEA. V was shortened by 3 bases and J by 8 bases, with 14 bases between the two germline ends. The CDR3 extends over 14 amino acids. The CDR3 sequence: CASSFNSRGHEQFF. The CDR3 region has the DNA TGTGCCAGCAGCTTTAACTCCCGAGGGCATGAGCAGTTCTTC.

The genes are TRBV19 and TRBJ1-5; 7 bases align to TRBD1. The V segment lost 1 base and the J segment 0 bases; nucleotides outside the gene matches: 9. From germline, CDR1 is LNHDA and CDR2 SQIVND (reference sequence). The CDR3 has 18 residues. In DNA form, the CDR3 reads TGTGCCAGTAGTATAGGAGTCGGGACAGCTTATAGCAATCAGCCCCAGCATTTT. Translation: CASSIGVGTAYSNQPQHF. Full variable domain (missing parts from reference TRBV19 and TRBJ1-5): DGGITQSPKYLFRKEGQNVTLSCEQNLNHDAMYWYRQDPGQGLRLIYYSQIVNDFQKGDIAEGYSVSREKKESFPLTVTSAQKNPTAFYLCASSIGVGTAYSNQPQHFGDGTRLSIL.

The chain is built from TRBV3-1 (or the pseudogene TRBV3-2) and TRBJ1-4; the D is unclear. Trimming stripped 3 bases from V and 7 bases from J, with 12 bases between. The germline gives CDR1 LGHDT, CDR2 YNNKEL (reference sequence). This CDR3 spans 14 amino acids. The CDR3 protein is CASSQNKGSEKLFF. CDR3 in DNA: TGTGCCAGCAGCCAGAATAAAGGGAGTGAAAAACTGTTTTTT.

The chain uses TRBV6-1 and TRBJ1-5; 7 bases are shared with TRBD1. J was trimmed by 1 base and V by 4 bases; bases with no gene match: 10. Germline loops: CDR1 MNHNS, CDR2 SASEGT. This CDR3 is built from 17 residues. CDR3 in amino acids: CASSARQGIGSNQPQHF. In DNA, the CDR3 is TGTGCCAGCAGTGCTCGACAGGGAATCGGCAGCAATCAGCCCCAGCATTTT.

This clone has only a few counts. CDR3 bases: TGTGCCAGCAGCAAAGTGGGGGAGGGCTACAATGAGCAGTTCTTC. This encodes CASSKVGEGYNEQFF. J is TRBJ2-1 and V is TRBV21-1; the table's D call, TRBD2, has no DNA check behind it. TRBV21-1 constitutes a pseudogene. The CDR3 length is 15 residues.

The chain is built from TRBV2 and TRBJ2-5; TRBD1 might be the D (5 bases). Between the trimmed V and J ends, which lost 7 bases and 1 base, there was a span of 10 bases. Per the germline V gene, CDR1 is SNHLY and CDR2 is FYNNEI. The CDR3 sequence is 13 residues long. CDR3 sequence reads: CASTQGLQETQYF. The CDR3 coding sequence is TGTGCCAGCACTCAGGGCCTCCAAGAGACCCAGTACTTC.

This clone came up a few times. The chain has TRBV28 and TRBJ1-3; D is undetermined. The V end was cut by 3 bases, the J end by 0 bases, with 9 bases between. Germline CDR1 is MDHEN and CDR2 is SYDVKM. CDR3 length: 15 amino acids. Here the CDR3 reads CASSFPQVSGNTIYF. CDR3 bases: TGTGCCAGCAGTTTTCCCCAGGTCTCTGGAAACACCATATATTTT.